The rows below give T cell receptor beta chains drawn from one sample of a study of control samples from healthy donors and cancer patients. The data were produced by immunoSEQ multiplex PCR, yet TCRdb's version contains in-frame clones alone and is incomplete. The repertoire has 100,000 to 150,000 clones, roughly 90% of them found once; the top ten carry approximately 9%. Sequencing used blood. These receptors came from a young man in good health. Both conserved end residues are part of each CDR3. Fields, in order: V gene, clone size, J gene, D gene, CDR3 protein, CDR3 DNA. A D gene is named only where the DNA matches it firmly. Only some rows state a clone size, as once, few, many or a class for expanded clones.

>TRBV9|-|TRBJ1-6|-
CASSPREERAGSPLHF
TGTGCCAGCAGCCCCCGAGAGGAGAGGGCAGGTTCACCCCTCCACTTT
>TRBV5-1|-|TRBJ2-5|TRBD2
CASGLGRGETQYF
TGCGCCAGCGGATTGGGGAGGGGAGAGACCCAGTACTTC
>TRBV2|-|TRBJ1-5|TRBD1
CASSRDRGMSNQPQHF
TGTGCCAGCAGTAGGGACAGGGGAATGAGCAATCAGCCCCAGCATTTT
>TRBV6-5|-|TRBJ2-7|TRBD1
CASSSAGQGSSEQYF
TGTGCCAGCAGTTCGGCGGGACAGGGGTCTAGCGAGCAGTACTTC
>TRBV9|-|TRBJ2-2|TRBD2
CASSVGTSGRNTGELFF
TGTGCCAGCAGCGTAGGAACTAGCGGGAGGAACACCGGGGAGCTGTTTTTT
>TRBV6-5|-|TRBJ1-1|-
CASSYSTYRFLTEAFF
TGTGCCAGCAGTTACTCGACTTATAGGTTTTTGACTGAAGCTTTCTTT
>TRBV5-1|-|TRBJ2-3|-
CASSLARFSTDTQYF
TGCGCCAGCAGCTTGGCGCGGTTTTCCACAGATACGCAGTATTTT
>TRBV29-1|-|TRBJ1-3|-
CSVAQTVGTGNTIYF
TGCAGCGTTGCTCAGACAGTTGGAACTGGAAACACCATATATTTT
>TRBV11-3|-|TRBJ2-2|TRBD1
CASSGGTGTGELFF
TGTGCCAGCAGCGGGGGGACAGGGACCGGGGAGCTGTTTTTT
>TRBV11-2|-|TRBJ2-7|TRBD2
CASSFGTSGVSYEQYF
TGTGCCAGCAGCTTTGGGACTAGCGGCGTCTCCTACGAGCAGTACTTC
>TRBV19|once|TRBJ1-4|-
CASIDGSSTNEKLFF
TGTGCCAGTATTGATGGCAGCTCAACTAATGAAAAACTGTTTTTT
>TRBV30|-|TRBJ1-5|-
CAWSRASDAPQHF
TGTGCCTGGAGTCGGGCCTCGGATGCGCCCCAGCATTTT
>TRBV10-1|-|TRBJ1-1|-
CASNWNTEAFF
TGCGCCAGCAATTGGAACACTGAAGCTTTCTTT
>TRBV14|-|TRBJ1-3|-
CASSRILGRSGNTIYF
TGTGCCAGCAGCCGGATTTTGGGGCGCTCTGGAAACACCATATATTTT
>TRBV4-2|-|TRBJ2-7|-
CASSQDRWSNYEQYF
TGTGCCAGCAGCCAAGATCGTTGGAGCAACTACGAGCAGTACTTC
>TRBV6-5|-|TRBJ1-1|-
CASSQDSVKAFF
TGTGCCAGCAGCCAAGACAGCGTGAAAGCTTTCTTT
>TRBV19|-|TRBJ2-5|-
CASSIGPQETQYF
TGTGCCAGTAGTATAGGCCCGCAAGAGACCCAGTACTTC
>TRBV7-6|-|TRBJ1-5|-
CASSPGPHRLNQPQHF
TGTGCCAGCAGCCCAGGCCCCCACAGGCTGAATCAGCCCCAGCATTTT